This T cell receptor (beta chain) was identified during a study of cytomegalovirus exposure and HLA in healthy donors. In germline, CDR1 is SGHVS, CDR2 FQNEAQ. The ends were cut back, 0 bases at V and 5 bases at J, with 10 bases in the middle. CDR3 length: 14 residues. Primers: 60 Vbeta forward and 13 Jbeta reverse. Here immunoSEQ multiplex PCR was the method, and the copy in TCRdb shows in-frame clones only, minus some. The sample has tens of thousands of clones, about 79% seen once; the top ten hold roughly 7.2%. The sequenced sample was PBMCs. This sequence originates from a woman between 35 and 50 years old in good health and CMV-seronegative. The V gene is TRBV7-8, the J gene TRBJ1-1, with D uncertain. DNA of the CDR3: TGTGCCAGCAGCTTAGCGCAAGGGAGGACTGAAGCTTTCTTT. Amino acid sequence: CASSLAQGRTEAFF.